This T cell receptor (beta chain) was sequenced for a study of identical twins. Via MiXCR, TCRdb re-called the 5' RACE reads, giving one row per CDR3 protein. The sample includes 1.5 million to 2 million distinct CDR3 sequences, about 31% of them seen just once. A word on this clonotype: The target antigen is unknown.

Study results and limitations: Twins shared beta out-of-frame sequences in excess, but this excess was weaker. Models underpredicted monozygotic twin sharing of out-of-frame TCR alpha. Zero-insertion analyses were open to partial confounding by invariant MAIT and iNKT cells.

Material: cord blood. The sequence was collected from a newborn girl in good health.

The CDR3 region has the DNA TGTGCCAGCAGTTACTCGAGAGGGCAGACGTCCTACGAGCAGTACTTC. It encodes CASSYSRGQTSYEQYF. The gene calls are TRBV6-6 and TRBJ2-7; a possible D gene is TRBD2 (5 bases). Trimming took 0 bases from V and 1 from J, leaving 13 bases between them. This CDR3 comprises 16 residues. CDR1 and CDR2 (germline): MNHNY, SVGAGI (reference sequence).